This entry describes one T cell receptor beta chain. The antigen is unknown. This entry is derived from a study of cytomegalovirus exposure and HLA in healthy donors. Study-level findings and limits: Follow-up analysis later connected one missense variant in DCLRE1C with trimming of TCR beta V- and J-genes.

Trimming shortened V by 1 base and J by 5 bases, and 17 bases separated the two germline ends. CDR3 length equals 16 residues. Germline V gene data show CDR1 as LGHNA and CDR2 as YSLEER. PCR amplification relied on 60 Vbeta primers (plus 13 Jbeta primers). Some clones are missing from TCRdb's copy, which holds only in-frame ones; the method was immunoSEQ multiplex PCR. The data contain under 200,000 clones, approximately 81% of them singletons. This sequence joins TRBV4-3 and TRBJ1-1; maybe TRBD1 (5 bases). This receptor was obtained from a woman in her 30s in good health and CMV-seropositive. The sample was PBMCs. The CDR3 reads CASSQVGGVLWTEAFF. CDR3 sequence (DNA): TGCGCCAGCAGCCAAGTAGGAGGGGTACTGTGGACTGAAGCTTTCTTT.